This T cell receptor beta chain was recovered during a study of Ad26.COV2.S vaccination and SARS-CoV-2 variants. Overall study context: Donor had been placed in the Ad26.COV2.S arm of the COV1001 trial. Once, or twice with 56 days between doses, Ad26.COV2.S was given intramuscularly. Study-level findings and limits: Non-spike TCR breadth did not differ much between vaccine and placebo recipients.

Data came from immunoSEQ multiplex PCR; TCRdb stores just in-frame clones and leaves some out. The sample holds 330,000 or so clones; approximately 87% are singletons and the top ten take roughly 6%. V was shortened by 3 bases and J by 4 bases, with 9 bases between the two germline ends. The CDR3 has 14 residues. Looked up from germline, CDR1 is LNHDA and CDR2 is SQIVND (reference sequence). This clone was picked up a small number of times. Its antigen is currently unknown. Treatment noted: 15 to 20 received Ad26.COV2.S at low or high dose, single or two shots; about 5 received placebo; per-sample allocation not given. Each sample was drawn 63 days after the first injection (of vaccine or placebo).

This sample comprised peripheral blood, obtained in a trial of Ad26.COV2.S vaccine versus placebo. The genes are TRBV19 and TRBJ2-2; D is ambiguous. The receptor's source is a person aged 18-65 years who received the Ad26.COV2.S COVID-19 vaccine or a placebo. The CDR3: CASSIDRATGELFF. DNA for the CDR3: TGTGCCAGTAGTATCGATAGGGCCACCGGGGAGCTGTTTTTT.